What follows describes a single TCR beta chain. Its specificity is unknown. This sample stems from a study of cytomegalovirus exposure and HLA in healthy donors. Study background: The roughly 670 first-cohort repertoires and the roughly 120 validation repertoires shared the same platform, a later analysis reported.

Donors were drawn from the approximately 120-subject validation cohort, separate from the roughly 610-subject first cohort. Overall study results and limits: Researchers counted roughly 160 TCR beta chains as cytomegalovirus-associated. Reportedly, cytomegalovirus status was diagnosed with high sensitivity and specificity.

This CDR3 spans 14 amino acids. Germline V lookup: CDR1 SQVTM, CDR2 ANQGSEA. V shed 4 bases and J 1 base; nucleotides not matched to a gene: 3. Clones were read by immunoSEQ multiplex PCR, and TCRdb kept only the in-frame ones, dropping some. The table includes more than 55,000 clones, 90% to 97% detected once. V is TRBV29-1 and J is TRBJ2-2, with 7 positions matching TRBD1. This TCR came from a man younger than 35 in good health and CMV-seronegative. Source material: PBMCs. DNA for the CDR3: TGCAGCGTTGGACAGGGCGGGAACACCGGGGAGCTGTTTTTT. It encodes CSVGQGGNTGELFF.